These T cell receptor beta chains were read from a single sample in a study of tissue T cells after allogeneic stem cell transplantation. Measured with immunoSEQ multiplex PCR; TCRdb has only the in-frame clones, and not every one. The sample contains roughly 42,000 clones, about nine tenths of which appear only once. This sample comprised blood, obtained before transplantation. These receptors originate from a woman aged 35-75 years who later had graft-versus-host disease after an allogeneic stem cell transplant. Both conserved end residues are part of each CDR3. The order of the fields is J gene, clone size, V gene, D gene, CDR3 length, CDR3 DNA, CDR3 protein. The D gene is left open where the match is weak. The size entry is marked missing in some rows and otherwise reads once, few, many or a size class.

J: TRBJ2-5
size: -
V: TRBV4-1
D: -
length: 12
DNA: TGCGCCAGCAGCCAAGATTTGGAGACCCAGTACTTC
CDR3: CASSQDLETQYF

J: TRBJ1-1
size: -
V: TRBV7-9
D: -
length: 15
DNA: TGTGCCAGCAGCTTAGCGCTAGCTATGAACACTGAAGCTTTCTTT
CDR3: CASSLALAMNTEAFF

J: TRBJ2-5
size: -
V: TRBV5-5
D: -
length: 16
DNA: TGTGCCAGCAGCTTGGCTAGCGAATCGGTCCAAGAGACCCAGTACTTC
CDR3: CASSLASESVQETQYF

J: TRBJ2-7
size: -
V: TRBV27
D: TRBD2
length: 15
DNA: TGTGCCAGCAGTTTAGGGACTAGCGGGATCTACGAGCAGTACTTC
CDR3: CASSLGTSGIYEQYF

J: TRBJ1-1
size: -
V: TRBV7-9
D: -
length: 13
DNA: TGTGCCAGCAGCTTGTTAGAGATCCCCGGGGCTTTCTTT
CDR3: CASSLLEIPGAFF

J: TRBJ2-1
size: -
V: TRBV9
D: -
length: 15
DNA: TGTGCCAGCAGCGTAGAGGGTCAGGGATGGGGTGAGCAGTTCTTC
CDR3: CASSVEGQGWGEQFF

J: TRBJ2-1
size: -
V: TRBV24-1
D: TRBD2
length: 12
DNA: TGTGCCAGCGGGAGGACCGACAATGAGCAGTTCTTC
CDR3: CASGRTDNEQFF

J: TRBJ2-7
size: -
V: TRBV7-2
D: TRBD1
length: 15
DNA: TGTGCCAGCAGCTTAGAAGGGACAGGGAACTACGAGCAGTACTTC
CDR3: CASSLEGTGNYEQYF

J: TRBJ2-1
size: -
V: TRBV3-1/TRBV3-2
D: TRBD2
length: 19
DNA: TGTGCCAGCAGCCAAGGGACTAGCGGGAGGGCCCTCCCCTACAATGAGCAGTTCTTC
CDR3: CASSQGTSGRALPYNEQFF

J: TRBJ2-3
size: -
V: TRBV9
D: TRBD2
length: 16
DNA: TGTGCCAGCAGCCCAAGGGCGGGAGCAGGCACAGATACGCAGTATTTT
CDR3: CASSPRAGAGTDTQYF

J: TRBJ1-2
size: -
V: TRBV27
D: -
length: 13
DNA: TGTGCCAGCACTCCTATGGCCCCCTATGGCTACACCTTC
CDR3: CASTPMAPYGYTF

J: TRBJ2-7
size: -
V: TRBV4-2
D: -
length: 14
DNA: TGTGCCAGCAGCCCGGACGGCGAATCCTACGAGCAGTACTTC
CDR3: CASSPDGESYEQYF

J: TRBJ2-7
size: -
V: TRBV27
D: -
length: 14
DNA: TGTGCCAGCAGTTTATCGATCGGGATCTACGAGCAGTACTTC
CDR3: CASSLSIGIYEQYF

J: TRBJ2-1
size: -
V: TRBV4-1
D: -
length: 15
DNA: TGCGCCAGCAGATATCAAGTATCCGCCTACAATGAGCAGTTCTTC
CDR3: CASRYQVSAYNEQFF

J: TRBJ1-2
size: -
V: TRBV12-3/TRBV12-4
D: -
length: 12
DNA: TGTGCCAGCAGGCCCGGGTCCTATGGCTACACCTTC
CDR3: CASRPGSYGYTF

J: TRBJ2-7
size: -
V: TRBV6-1
D: -
length: 15
DNA: TGTGCCAGCAGTGAGGGGCCGGGGGTTACCTACGAGCAGTACTTC
CDR3: CASSEGPGVTYEQYF

J: TRBJ1-1
size: -
V: TRBV5-6
D: -
length: 14
DNA: TGTGCCAGCAGCTACTCTGGACAGAACACTGAAGCTTTCTTT
CDR3: CASSYSGQNTEAFF

J: TRBJ1-1
size: -
V: TRBV7-3
D: TRBD1
length: 14
DNA: TGTGCCAGCAGCCCCGGGACAGCTGGCTCTGAAGCTTTCTTT
CDR3: CASSPGTAGSEAFF

J: TRBJ2-7
size: once
V: TRBV4-3
D: -
length: 17
DNA: TGCGCCAGCAGCCAAGACCTACGGACAGCGAGTTCCTACGAGCAGTACTTC
CDR3: CASSQDLRTASSYEQYF

J: TRBJ2-7
size: -
V: TRBV9
D: -
length: 14
DNA: TGTGCCAGCAGCGTAGCGGCTAGCCCGAACGAGCAGTACTTC
CDR3: CASSVAASPNEQYF

J: TRBJ1-5
size: -
V: TRBV4-1
D: -
length: 14
DNA: TGCGCCAGCAGCCAAGAATCGGGGACGAGGCCCCAGCATTTT
CDR3: CASSQESGTRPQHF

J: TRBJ2-7
size: -
V: TRBV18
D: -
length: 13
DNA: TGTGCCAGCTCACCAGGAAACGCTCACGAGCAGTACTTC
CDR3: CASSPGNAHEQYF

J: TRBJ1-5
size: -
V: TRBV24-1
D: -
length: 13
DNA: TGTGCCACCAGTGCGGTAGCGGGTCAGCCCCAGCATTTT
CDR3: CATSAVAGQPQHF

J: TRBJ2-2
size: -
V: TRBV10-3
D: -
length: 13
DNA: TGTGCCATCAGGACCGATAACACCGGGGAGCTGTTTTTT
CDR3: CAIRTDNTGELFF

J: TRBJ2-1
size: once
V: TRBV11-2
D: -
length: 15
DNA: TGTGCCAGCAGCCCCAACAGGGTTCTTTGGAATGAGCAGTTCTTC
CDR3: CASSPNRVLWNEQFF

J: TRBJ1-6
size: -
V: TRBV12-5
D: -
length: 15
DNA: TGTGCTAGTGGACACTGGAGCTCCTATAATTCACCCCTCCACTTT
CDR3: CASGHWSSYNSPLHF

J: TRBJ1-5
size: -
V: TRBV2
D: -
length: 18
DNA: TGTGCCAGCAGTTCACCCCCGGGGGAGGCCTATAGCAATCAGCCCCAGCATTTT
CDR3: CASSSPPGEAYSNQPQHF

J: TRBJ2-3
size: -
V: TRBV4-2
D: TRBD2
length: 16
DNA: TGTGCCAGCAGCCAAGGGTTAGCGGGAGAATTTGATACGCAGTATTTT
CDR3: CASSQGLAGEFDTQYF

J: TRBJ1-3
size: -
V: TRBV19
D: TRBD1
length: 15
DNA: TGTGCCAGTAAGAACCGGGACAGTTCTGGAAACACCATATATTTT
CDR3: CASKNRDSSGNTIYF

J: TRBJ2-7
size: -
V: TRBV7-2
D: -
length: 13
DNA: TGTGCCAGCAGCTTAGGGCGGGACTACGAGCAGTACTTC
CDR3: CASSLGRDYEQYF

J: TRBJ1-5
size: -
V: TRBV21-1
D: -
length: 19
DNA: TGTGCCAGCAGCAAAGTGGACATACTACCCCCTTATAGCAATCAGCCCCAGCATTTT
CDR3: CASSKVDILPPYSNQPQHF

J: TRBJ1-2
size: once
V: TRBV5-1
D: -
length: 10
DNA: TGCGCCAGCAGCCCGTTTGGCTACACCTTC
CDR3: CASSPFGYTF

J: TRBJ1-3
size: -
V: TRBV28
D: -
length: 13
DNA: TGTGCCAGCAGTTCGGAAGGGGTTAACACCATATATTTT
CDR3: CASSSEGVNTIYF

J: TRBJ2-2
size: -
V: TRBV25-1
D: -
length: 16
DNA: TGTGCCAGCAGTGACTTCGGGGGAAGAAACACCGGGGAGCTGTTTTTT
CDR3: CASSDFGGRNTGELFF

J: TRBJ2-7
size: -
V: TRBV6-5
D: TRBD1
length: 14
DNA: TGTGCCAGCAGTTACTCCCGGACAGGGCCCGAGCAGTACTTC
CDR3: CASSYSRTGPEQYF

J: TRBJ1-2
size: -
V: TRBV19
D: -
length: 13
DNA: TGTGCCAGTATAGGACGGACTCTACCAGGCTACACCTTC
CDR3: CASIGRTLPGYTF

J: TRBJ1-6
size: -
V: TRBV19
D: -
length: 12
DNA: TGTGCCAGCAGTTCCTATAATTCACCCCTCCACTTT
CDR3: CASSSYNSPLHF

J: TRBJ1-4
size: -
V: TRBV7-6
D: -
length: 17
DNA: TGTGCCAGCAGCCTCCGCCCACCGCCTTCAACTAATGAAAAACTGTTTTTT
CDR3: CASSLRPPPSTNEKLFF

J: TRBJ2-7
size: once
V: TRBV6-5
D: TRBD2
length: 13
DNA: TGTGCCAGCAGTCACCCAGCGGGATACGAGCAGTACTTC
CDR3: CASSHPAGYEQYF

J: TRBJ2-7
size: large
V: TRBV5-5
D: -
length: 14
DNA: TGTGCCAGCAGCTTGGATGGGGGGAACTACGAGCAGTACTTC
CDR3: CASSLDGGNYEQYF

J: TRBJ2-2
size: -
V: TRBV5-1
D: TRBD1
length: 16
DNA: TGCGCCAGCAGCTTGCTGACAGGGGTCGACACCGGGGAGCTGTTTTTT
CDR3: CASSLLTGVDTGELFF

J: TRBJ1-3
size: -
V: TRBV21-1
D: -
length: 15
DNA: TGTGCCAGCAGCAAAGCATCAGGGAACAGAAACACCATATATTTT
CDR3: CASSKASGNRNTIYF

J: TRBJ2-7
size: -
V: TRBV7-9
D: -
length: 14
DNA: TGTGCCAGCAGCTTAGGCGGAGGCAACTACGAGCAGTACTTC
CDR3: CASSLGGGNYEQYF

J: TRBJ2-7
size: -
V: TRBV20-1
D: -
length: 13
DNA: TGCAGTGCTAGTCCAGCTAACTCCTACGAGCAGTACTTC
CDR3: CSASPANSYEQYF

J: TRBJ2-5
size: -
V: TRBV27
D: TRBD2
length: 16
DNA: TGTGCCAGCAGTTCCCTAGCGGGAGATTTCCTAGAGACCCAGTACTTC
CDR3: CASSSLAGDFLETQYF

J: TRBJ1-4
size: -
V: TRBV7-2
D: TRBD1
length: 15
DNA: TGTGCCAGCAGCTTAGTAGGGGACAGGGGGGAAAAACTGTTTTTT
CDR3: CASSLVGDRGEKLFF

J: TRBJ2-2
size: once
V: TRBV13
D: -
length: 15
DNA: TGTGCCAGCAGCCTCGGGAGTTTGACCACCGGGGAGCTGTTTTTT
CDR3: CASSLGSLTTGELFF

J: TRBJ1-3
size: -
V: TRBV5-6
D: -
length: 17
DNA: TGTGCCAGCAGCTGGAGAAGAGGCACAGGCACTGGAAACACCATATATTTT
CDR3: CASSWRRGTGTGNTIYF

J: TRBJ2-2
size: -
V: TRBV24-1
D: -
length: 13
DNA: TGTGCCACCAGTGACAGGGCGACCGGGGAGCTGTTTTTT
CDR3: CATSDRATGELFF

J: TRBJ2-5
size: -
V: TRBV3-1/TRBV3-2
D: TRBD2
length: 15
DNA: TGTGCCAGCAGCCAAGTTGCGGGAGGGAGGGAGACCCAGTACTTC
CDR3: CASSQVAGGRETQYF

J: TRBJ2-3
size: -
V: TRBV14
D: TRBD2
length: 16
DNA: TGTGCCAGCAGCCAAGGGCTAGCGGGGGTCCGGAATACGCAGTATTTT
CDR3: CASSQGLAGVRNTQYF

J: TRBJ1-2
size: few
V: TRBV25-1
D: -
length: 14
DNA: TGTGCCAGCAAGAAAGCGGGGCGCGCCTATGGCTACACCTTC
CDR3: CASKKAGRAYGYTF

J: TRBJ1-1
size: -
V: TRBV7-2
D: -
length: 14
DNA: TGTGCCAGCAGCTTAGGGACAGATAACACTGAAGCTTTCTTT
CDR3: CASSLGTDNTEAFF

J: TRBJ2-7
size: -
V: TRBV20-1
D: -
length: 11
DNA: TGCAGTGCGAGCCAGGAGCACGAGCAGTACTTC
CDR3: CSASQEHEQYF

J: TRBJ2-1
size: -
V: TRBV13
D: TRBD2
length: 15
DNA: TGTGCCAGCAGCTTCGGCGGGAGGGCGAGCAATGAGCAGTTCTTC
CDR3: CASSFGGRASNEQFF